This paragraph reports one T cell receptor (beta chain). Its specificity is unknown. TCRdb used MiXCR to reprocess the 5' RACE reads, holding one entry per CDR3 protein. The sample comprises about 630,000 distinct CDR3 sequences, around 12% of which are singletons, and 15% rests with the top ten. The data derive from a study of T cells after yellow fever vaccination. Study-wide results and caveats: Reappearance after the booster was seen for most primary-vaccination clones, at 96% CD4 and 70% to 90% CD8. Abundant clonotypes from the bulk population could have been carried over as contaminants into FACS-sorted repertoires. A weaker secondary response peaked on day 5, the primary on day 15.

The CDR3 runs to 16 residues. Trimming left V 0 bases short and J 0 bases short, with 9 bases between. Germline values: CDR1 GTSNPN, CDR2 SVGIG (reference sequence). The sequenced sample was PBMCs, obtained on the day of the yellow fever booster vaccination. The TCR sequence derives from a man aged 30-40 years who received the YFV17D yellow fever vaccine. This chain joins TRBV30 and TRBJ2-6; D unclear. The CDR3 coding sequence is TGTGCCTGGAGTGTACGACGGATCTCTGGGGCCAACGTCCTGACTTTC. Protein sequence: CAWSVRRISGANVLTF.